This entry features one T cell receptor (beta chain) sequence. The time point denotes: pre-sensitization, week 0. Treatment here: therapeutic diphenylcyclopropenone sensitization with weekly scalp DPC. V lost 10 bases, J lost 5 bases, and 20 bases lay in between. Germline V lookup: CDR1 MNHNY, CDR2 SVGAGI (reference sequence). The CDR3 runs 14 residues. These data are taken from a study of human T cells and chemical hapten exposure. One entry per CDR3 protein results from TCRdb running MiXCR on the RACE reads. The data hold over 70,000 distinct CDR3 sequences, with about 14% observed a single time. V and J are TRBV6-6 and TRBJ1-1; weak D call: TRBD1 (5 bases). The receptor was derived from a woman in her forties or fifties with alopecia areata. Some clones in this sample may be carry-over from other donors' samples. The specimen comprised whole blood, sampled in connection with sensitization to the hapten diphenylcyclopropenone (DPC). The CDR3 here is CATSLRGVGTEAFF. Written as DNA, the CDR3 is TGTGCCACATCCCTACGGGGGGTTGGGACTGAAGCTTTCTTT.